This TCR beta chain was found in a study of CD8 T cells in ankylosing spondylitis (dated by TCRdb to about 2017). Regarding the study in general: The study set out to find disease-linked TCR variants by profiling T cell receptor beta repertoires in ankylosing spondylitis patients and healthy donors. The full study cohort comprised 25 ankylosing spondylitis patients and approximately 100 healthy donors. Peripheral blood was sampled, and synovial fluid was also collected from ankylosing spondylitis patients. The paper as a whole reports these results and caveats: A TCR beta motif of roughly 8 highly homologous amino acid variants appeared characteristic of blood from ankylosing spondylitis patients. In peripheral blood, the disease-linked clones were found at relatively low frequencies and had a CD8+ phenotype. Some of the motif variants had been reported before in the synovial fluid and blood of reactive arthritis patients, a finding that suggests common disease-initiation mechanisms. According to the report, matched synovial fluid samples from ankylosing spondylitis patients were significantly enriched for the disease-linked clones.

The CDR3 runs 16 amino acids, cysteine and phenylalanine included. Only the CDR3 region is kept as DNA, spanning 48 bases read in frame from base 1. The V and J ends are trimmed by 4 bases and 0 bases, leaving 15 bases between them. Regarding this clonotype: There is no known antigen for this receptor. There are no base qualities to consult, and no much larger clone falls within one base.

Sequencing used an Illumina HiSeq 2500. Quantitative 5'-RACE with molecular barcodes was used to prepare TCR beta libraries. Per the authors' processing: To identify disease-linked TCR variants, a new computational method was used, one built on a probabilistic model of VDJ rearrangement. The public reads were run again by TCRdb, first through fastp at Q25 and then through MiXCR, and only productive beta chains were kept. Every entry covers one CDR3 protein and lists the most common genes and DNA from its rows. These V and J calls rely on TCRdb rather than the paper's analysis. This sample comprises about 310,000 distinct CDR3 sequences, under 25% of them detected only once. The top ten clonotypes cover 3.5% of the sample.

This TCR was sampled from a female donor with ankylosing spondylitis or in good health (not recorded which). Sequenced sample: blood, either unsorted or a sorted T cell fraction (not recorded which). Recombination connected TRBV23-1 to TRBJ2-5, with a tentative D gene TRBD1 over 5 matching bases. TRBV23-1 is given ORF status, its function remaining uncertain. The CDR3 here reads CASSLLGAINQETQYF. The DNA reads TGCGCCAGCAGTCTTTTAGGGGCAATAAACCAAGAGACCCAGTACTTC.